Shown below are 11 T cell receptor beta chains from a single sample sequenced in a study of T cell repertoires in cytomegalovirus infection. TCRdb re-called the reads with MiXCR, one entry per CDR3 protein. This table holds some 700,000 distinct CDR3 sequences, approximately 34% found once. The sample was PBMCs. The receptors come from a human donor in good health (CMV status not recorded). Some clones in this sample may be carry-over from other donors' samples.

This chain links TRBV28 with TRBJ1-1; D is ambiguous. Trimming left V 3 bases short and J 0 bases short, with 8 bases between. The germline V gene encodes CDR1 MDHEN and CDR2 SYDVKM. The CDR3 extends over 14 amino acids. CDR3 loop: CASSFQVVNTEAFF. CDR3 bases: TGTGCCAGCAGTTTTCAGGTGGTGAACACTGAAGCTTTCTTT.

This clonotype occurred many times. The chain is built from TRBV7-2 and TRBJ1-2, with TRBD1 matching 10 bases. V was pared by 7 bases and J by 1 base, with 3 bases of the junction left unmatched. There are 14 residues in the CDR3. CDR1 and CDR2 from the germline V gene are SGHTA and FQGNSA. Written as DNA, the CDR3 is TGTGCCAGCACCGGACAGGGGGGTAACTATGGCTACACCTTC. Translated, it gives CASTGQGGNYGYTF. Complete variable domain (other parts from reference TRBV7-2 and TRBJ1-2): GAGVSQSPSNKVTEKGKDVELRCDPISGHTALYWYRQSLGQGLEFLIYFQGNSAPDKSGLPSDRFSAERTGGSVSTLTIQRTQQEDSAVYLCASTGQGGNYGYTFGSGTRLTVV.

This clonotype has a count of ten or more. CDR3 loop: CASSLWGNEKLFF. CDR3 DNA sequence: TGTGCCAGCAGTTTATGGGGTAATGAAAAACTGTTTTTT. The rearrangement uses TRBV28 and TRBJ1-4; no clear D. The CDR3 is made up of 13 amino acids. V was clipped by 0 bases and J by 4 bases, with 3 bases between them. Germline V gives CDR1 MDHEN, CDR2 SYDVKM.

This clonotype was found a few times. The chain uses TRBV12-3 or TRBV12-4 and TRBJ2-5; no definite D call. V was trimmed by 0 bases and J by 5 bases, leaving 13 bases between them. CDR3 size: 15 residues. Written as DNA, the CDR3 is TGTGCCAGCAGTTTAGCGCTGGGAATGGGGGAGACCCAGTACTTC. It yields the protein CASSLALGMGETQYF.

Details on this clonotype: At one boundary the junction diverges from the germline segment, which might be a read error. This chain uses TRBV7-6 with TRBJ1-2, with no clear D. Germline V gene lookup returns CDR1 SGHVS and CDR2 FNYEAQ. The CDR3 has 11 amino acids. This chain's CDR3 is CARHLYYGYNF. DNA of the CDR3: TGTGCCAGACACCTTTATTATGGCTACAACTTC.

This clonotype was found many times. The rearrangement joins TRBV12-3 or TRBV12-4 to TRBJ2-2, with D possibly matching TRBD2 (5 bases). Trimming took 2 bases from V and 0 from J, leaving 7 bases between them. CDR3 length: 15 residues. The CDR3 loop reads CASSLRGANTGELFF. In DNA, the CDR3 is TGTGCCAGCAGTTTACGGGGTGCGAACACCGGGGAGCTGTTTTTT.

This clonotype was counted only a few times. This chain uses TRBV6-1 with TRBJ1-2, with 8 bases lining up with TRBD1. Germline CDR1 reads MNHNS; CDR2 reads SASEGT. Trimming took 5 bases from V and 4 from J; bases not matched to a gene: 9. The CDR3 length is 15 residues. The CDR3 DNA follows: TGTGCCAGCAGTTATTCCCCAGGGGGCGGCTATGGCTACACCTTC. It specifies CASSYSPGGGYGYTF.

This chain's CDR3 is CSARDILGRDAEAFF. CDR3 bases: TGCAGTGCTAGAGATATTCTAGGCCGGGACGCTGAAGCTTTCTTT. The chain uses TRBV20-1 and TRBJ1-1; the D gene is possibly TRBD1 (5 bases). The V and J ends lost 0 bases and 6 bases respectively, with 17 bases between them. The CDR3 spans 15 residues. Germline V gene lookup returns CDR1 DFQATT and CDR2 SNEGSKA (reference sequence).

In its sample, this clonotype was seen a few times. CDR3 in amino acids: CASGGSSNQPQHF. For the CDR3, the DNA is TGTGCCAGTGGGGGGAGTAGCAATCAGCCCCAGCATTTT. This rearrangement joins TRBV25-1 to TRBJ1-5; TRBD1 might be the D (5 bases). The CDR3 length is 13 residues. Germline V lookup: CDR1 MGHDK, CDR2 SYGVNS. V was pared by 9 bases and J by 0 bases, with 9 bases between.

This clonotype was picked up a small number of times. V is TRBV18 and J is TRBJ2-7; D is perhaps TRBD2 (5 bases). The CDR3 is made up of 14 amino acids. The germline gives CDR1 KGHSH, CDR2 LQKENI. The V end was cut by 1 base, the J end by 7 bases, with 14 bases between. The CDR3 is CASSPQSLGSEQYF. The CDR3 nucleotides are TGTGCCAGCTCACCACAGTCGCTTGGGAGTGAGCAGTACTTC.

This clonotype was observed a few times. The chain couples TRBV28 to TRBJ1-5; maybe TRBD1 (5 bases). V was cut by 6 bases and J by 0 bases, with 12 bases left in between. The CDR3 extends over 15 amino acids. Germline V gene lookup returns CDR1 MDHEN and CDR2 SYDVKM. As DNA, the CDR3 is TGTGCCAGCAGCCCACAGGCGACTAGCAATCAGCCCCAGCATTTT. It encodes CASSPQATSNQPQHF. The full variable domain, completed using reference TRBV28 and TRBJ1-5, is DVKVTQSSRYLVKRTGEKVFLECVQDMDHENMFWYRQDPGLGLRLIYFSYDVKMKEKGDIPEGYSVSREKKERFSLILESASTNQTSMYLCASSPQATSNQPQHFGDGTRLSIL.